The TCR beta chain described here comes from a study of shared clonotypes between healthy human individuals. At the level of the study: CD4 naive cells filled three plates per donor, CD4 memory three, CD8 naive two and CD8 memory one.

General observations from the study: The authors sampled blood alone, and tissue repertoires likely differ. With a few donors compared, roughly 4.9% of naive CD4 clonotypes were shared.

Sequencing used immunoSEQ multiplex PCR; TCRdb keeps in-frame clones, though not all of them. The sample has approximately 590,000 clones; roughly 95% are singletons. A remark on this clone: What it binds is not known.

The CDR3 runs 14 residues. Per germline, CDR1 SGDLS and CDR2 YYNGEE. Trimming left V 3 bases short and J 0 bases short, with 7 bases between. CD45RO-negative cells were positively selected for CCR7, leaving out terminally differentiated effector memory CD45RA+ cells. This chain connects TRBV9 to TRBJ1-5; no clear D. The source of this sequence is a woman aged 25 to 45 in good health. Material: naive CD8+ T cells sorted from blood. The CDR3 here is CASSADGSNQPQHF. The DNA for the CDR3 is TGTGCCAGCAGCGCGGACGGTAGCAATCAGCCCCAGCATTTT.